This entry is about one T cell receptor beta chain. There are 15 residues in the CDR3. V dropped 3 bases and J dropped 6; count of bases not matched to a gene: 8. The germline gives CDR1 MDHEN, CDR2 SYDVKM. Data came from immunoSEQ multiplex PCR; TCRdb stores just in-frame clones and leaves some out. The sample shows fewer than 90,000 clones, around 83% of them seen only once. These data originate in a study of radiotherapy plus CTLA-4 blockade in lung cancer. Lung cancer patients with chemo-refractory metastatic non-small-cell disease were given focal radiation plus CTLA-4 blockade with ipilimumab. This clonotype originated in a human donor with non-small cell lung cancer who had stable disease on radiotherapy plus ipilimumab. Sequencing used peripheral blood, obtained from a patient treated with radiotherapy plus ipilimumab. The chain links TRBV28 to TRBJ2-3, with 8 bases aligning to TRBD2. CDR3 protein: CASSFWREVEDTQYF. The CDR3 nucleotides read TGTGCCAGCAGTTTCTGGCGGGAGGTCGAGGATACGCAGTATTTT. Combining the CDR3 with reference TRBV28 and TRBJ2-3 gives the whole variable domain DVKVTQSSRYLVKRTGEKVFLECVQDMDHENMFWYRQDPGLGLRLIYFSYDVKMKEKGDIPEGYSVSREKKERFSLILESASTNQTSMYLCASSFWREVEDTQYFGPGTRLTVL.